The next 25 T cell receptor beta chains were all read from a single sample in a study of beta chain features in type 1 diabetes. The entirety of the isolated RNA underwent reverse transcription, so expressed TCRB transcripts were sequenced. Repertoires were generated with immunoSEQ multiplex PCR, while TCRdb's copy carries only in-frame clones and drops some. Of about 620,000 clones in the sample, around a sixth were seen once. Input material: naive CD4+ T cells from blood. Receptors were obtained from a man younger than 35 in good health.

The rearrangement links TRBV7-2 to TRBJ2-4, with 11 bases that match TRBD2. Germline-derived CDR1 and CDR2 are SGHTA and FQGNSA. The CDR3 contains 14 residues. Losses at the gene ends were 3 bases for V and 7 bases for J; bases not matched to a gene: 2. The CDR3: CASSFRTSGNIQYF. In nucleotides, the CDR3 is TGTGCCAGCAGCTTCCGGACTAGCGGGAACATTCAGTACTTC.

This clone was found a few times. V and J are TRBV25-1 and TRBJ1-1; D gene uncertain. The length of the CDR3 is 12 residues. Germline V gene lookup returns CDR1 MGHDK and CDR2 SYGVNS. Deletions cut 2 bases from V and 10 bases from J, with 11 bases between. The CDR3 nucleotides are TGTGCCAGCAGTGAACGGACTTGGGGAGCTTTCTTT. This codes for CASSERTWGAFF.

Only a few counts were recorded for this clone. The rearrangement links TRBV10-3 to TRBJ2-2, with 9 positions matching TRBD1. Germline assignment: CDR1 ENHRY and CDR2 SYGVKD. The trim removed 5 bases at V and 7 bases at J, leaving 8 bases unmatched. This CDR3 has 15 amino acids. The CDR3 is CAISPGQGSGGELFF. The CDR3 DNA reads TGTGCCATCAGTCCGGGACAGGGTTCCGGCGGGGAGCTGTTTTTT.

The chain carries TRBV19 and TRBJ2-7; 9 nucleotides line up with TRBD1. V trimming: 8 bases; J trimming: 3 bases; junction bases outside the gene matches: 8. The CDR3 consists of 14 residues. Germline values: CDR1 LNHDA, CDR2 SQIVND (reference sequence). CDR3 protein: CASDSGTGYYEQYF. Written as DNA, the CDR3 is TGTGCCAGTGATTCCGGGACAGGGTACTACGAGCAGTACTTC. Based on the CDR3 plus reference TRBV19 and TRBJ2-7, the full variable domain is DGGITQSPKYLFRKEGQNVTLSCEQNLNHDAMYWYRQDPGQGLRLIYYSQIVNDFQKGDIAEGYSVSREKKESFPLTVTSAQKNPTAFYLCASDSGTGYYEQYFGPGTRLTVT.

A few counts support this clone. This chain uses TRBV7-9 with TRBJ2-3, with 13 bases lining up with TRBD2. This CDR3 is 17 amino acids long. The junction had 4 bases not matched to a gene; V was cut back by 1 base and J by 3 bases. The germline gives CDR1 SEHNR, CDR2 FQNEAQ (reference sequence). The CDR3, as DNA: TGTGCCAGCAGCTTAGGACTAGCGGGGGGTTATACAGATACGCAGTATTTT. As protein: CASSLGLAGGYTDTQYF.

This clone came up a few times. At one boundary the junction diverges from the germline segment, which might be a read error. This chain joins TRBV7-2 and TRBJ2-7; possible D gene TRBD2, 5 bases. This CDR3 contains 13 residues. Germline V CDR1 and CDR2: SGHTA, FQGNSA. The CDR3 DNA reads TGTGCCAGCAGCCTAGCTAGCTCCTACGAGCAGTACTTC. It yields the protein CASSLASSYEQYF.

V gene TRBV9 combines with J gene TRBJ2-5, with 11 bases lining up with TRBD1. The CDR3 sequence is 17 residues long. J lost 4 bases, V lost 3 bases, and 11 bases had no gene match. Germline V gene lookup returns CDR1 SGDLS and CDR2 YYNGEE. The CDR3 sequence is CASSGFPRTGGGETQYF. In DNA, the CDR3 is TGTGCCAGCAGCGGGTTCCCCAGGACAGGGGGCGGAGAGACCCAGTACTTC.

This chain links TRBV5-4 with TRBJ2-7; D is unclear. Germline V gene data show CDR1 as SGHNT and CDR2 as YYREEE (reference sequence). This CDR3 is built from 14 residues. V was pared by 5 bases and J by 3 bases, with 15 bases between. CDR3 DNA sequence: TGTGCCAGCAGTCGGCAGGCGGCACACTACGAGCAGTACTTC. Translating gives CASSRQAAHYEQYF.

The chain couples TRBV7-9 to TRBJ2-1, with D perhaps TRBD2 (6 bases). V lost 5 bases and J lost 0, with 20 bases in between. The V gene's germline CDR1 is SEHNR and CDR2 FQNEAQ (reference sequence). CDR3 length: 18 residues. CDR3 nucleotide sequence: TGTGCCAGCAGCCACCCGGGTAGCGCGGGGCGCTCCTACAATGAGCAGTTCTTC. Translated: CASSHPGSAGRSYNEQFF.

There are a few counts of this clone. The chain is built from TRBV7-3 and TRBJ1-2; no clear D gene. Germline V lookup: CDR1 SGHTA, CDR2 FQGTGA. The V end was cut by 2 bases, the J end by 5 bases, with 12 bases between. This CDR3 has 14 amino acids. The CDR3 coding sequence is TGTGCCAGCAGCTTACTTAGGTCTGAGTATGGCTACACCTTC. Translated, it gives CASSLLRSEYGYTF. The full variable domain, rest sourced from reference TRBV7-3 and TRBJ1-2, is GAGVSQTPSNKVTEKGKYVELRCDPISGHTALYWYRQSLGQGPEFLIYFQGTGAADDSGLPNDRFFAVRPEGSVSTLKIQRTERGDSAVYLCASSLLRSEYGYTFGSGTRLTVV.

This chain connects TRBV28 to TRBJ2-1; no firm D call. Deletions cut 6 bases from V and 7 bases from J, with 7 bases between. CDR3 length: 11 amino acids. Germline V gene data show CDR1 as MDHEN and CDR2 as SYDVKM. The CDR3 spells CASRRINEQFF. As DNA, the CDR3 is TGTGCCAGCAGGCGAATTAATGAGCAGTTCTTC.

This clone was picked up a small number of times. This chain joins TRBV2 and TRBJ2-6; TRBD1 agrees at 8 bases. V dropped 2 bases and J dropped 5; count of bases not matched to a gene: 5. CDR1 and CDR2 (germline): SNHLY, FYNNEI. This CDR3 has 16 amino acids. CDR3 sequence reads: CASSEQGAGWANVLTF. The CDR3 region has the DNA TGTGCCAGCAGTGAACAGGGGGCGGGCTGGGCCAACGTCCTGACTTTC.

This clone was recorded a few times. This chain connects TRBV15 to TRBJ2-2; 9 nucleotides line up with TRBD2. The ends lost 0 bases at V and 1 base at J; junction bases unmatched: 0. The CDR3 is 16 residues long. CDR1 is LNHNV and CDR2 is YYDKDF in the germline V gene (reference sequence). CDR3: CATSRELAGNTGELFF. The CDR3 bases are TGTGCCACCAGCAGAGAACTAGCGGGGAACACCGGGGAGCTGTTTTTT.

The chain has TRBV6-5 and TRBJ2-2; no definite D call. V lost 6 bases to trimming and J lost 1 base, with 6 bases between them. The germline gives CDR1 MNHEY, CDR2 SVGAGI. This CDR3 has 13 residues. The CDR3: CASRNVNTGELFF. As DNA, the CDR3 is TGTGCCAGCAGGAACGTGAACACCGGGGAGCTGTTTTTT.

This chain uses TRBV14 with TRBJ2-5; D remains unclear. V was clipped by 0 bases and J by 5 bases, with 13 bases between them. Germline lookup yields CDR1 SGHDN and CDR2 FVKESK. This CDR3 spans 15 amino acids. The CDR3 sequence is CASSQDVYNRETQYF. As DNA, the CDR3 is TGTGCCAGCAGCCAAGATGTTTACAACCGGGAGACCCAGTACTTC.

The chain couples TRBV29-1 to TRBJ1-1; 7 bases are shared with TRBD1. With V trimmed by 1 base and J by 1 base, 0 bases remained unmatched. The CDR3 has 13 residues. Germline V CDR1 and CDR2: SQVTM, ANQGSEA. CDR3 amino acids: CSVEGTGNTEAFF. DNA of the CDR3: TGCAGCGTTGAAGGGACAGGGAACACTGAAGCTTTCTTT.

V usage is TRBV30 and J usage is TRBJ1-1, with TRBD1 matching 9 bases. The trim removed 4 bases at V and 1 base at J, leaving 1 base unmatched. CDR1 is GTSNPN, CDR2 SVGIG, per germline (reference sequence). CDR3 size: 13 residues. The CDR3 DNA sequence: TGTGCCTGGACGGGACAGGGGAACACTGAAGCTTTCTTT. Translated: CAWTGQGNTEAFF.

This clone appeared a few times. The gene calls are TRBV4-3 and TRBJ2-7; 7 nucleotides agree with TRBD1. This CDR3 has 16 amino acids. The germline V gene has CDR1 LGHNA and CDR2 YSLEER. J lost 5 bases, V lost 0 bases, and 10 bases had no gene match. CDR3 coding DNA: TGCGCCAGCAGCCAAGACCTCACTCCGACAGGGAACGAGCAGTACTTC. Translated: CASSQDLTPTGNEQYF.

The V and J genes are TRBV29-1 and TRBJ1-4; TRBD1 is a possible D gene (5 bases). Germline V CDR1 and CDR2: SQVTM, ANQGSEA. CDR3 length: 15 residues. Trimming took 4 bases from V and 0 from J, leaving 12 bases between them. DNA for the CDR3: TGCAGCGTTGCTCCCGGGACTGCAACTAATGAAAAACTGTTTTTT. Its protein product is CSVAPGTATNEKLFF.

This clone was observed a handful of times. An end of the junction differs from the germline gene, which may be a read error. The chain joins TRBV7-9 to TRBJ1-1; 12 bases are shared with TRBD1. This CDR3 has 12 residues. Germline V gene lookup returns CDR1 SEHNR and CDR2 FQNEAQ (reference sequence). The CDR3 loop reads CASSPRDRGPRF. The CDR3 DNA sequence: TGTGCCAGCAGCCCGAGGGACAGGGGGCCTCGCTTT.

J is TRBJ1-2 and V is TRBV4-3; no clear D. This CDR3 has 16 amino acids. Trimming took 1 base from V and 4 from J, leaving 16 bases between them. Germline lookup yields CDR1 LGHNA and CDR2 YSLEER. CDR3 sequence: CASSQGRISPSYGYTF. In DNA, the CDR3 is TGCGCCAGCAGCCAAGGAAGGATTTCCCCCAGCTATGGCTACACCTTC.

This clone showed up just a few times. The chain carries TRBV19 and TRBJ2-3; 11 bases map to TRBD1. This CDR3 has 14 residues. Germline CDR1 is LNHDA and CDR2 is SQIVND (reference sequence). The J segment lost 5 bases and the V segment lost 10 bases, leaving 8 bases of the junction unmatched. CDR3 in amino acids: CATRTGGLGDTQYF. The CDR3 DNA sequence: TGTGCCACCCGGACAGGGGGCCTCGGAGATACGCAGTATTTT.

The chain joins TRBV7-3 to TRBJ2-1; no definite D call. Germline assignment: CDR1 SGHTA and CDR2 FQGTGA. The CDR3 extends over 14 amino acids. V lost 1 base and J 4 bases, leaving 8 bases between the germline ends. DNA for the CDR3: TGTGCCAGCAGCTTAAGTCCCTTTTACAATGAGCAGTTCTTC. Amino acid sequence: CASSLSPFYNEQFF. Looking up the rest from reference TRBV7-3 and TRBJ2-1 gives the full variable domain: GAGVSQTPSNKVTEKGKYVELRCDPISGHTALYWYRQSLGQGPEFLIYFQGTGAADDSGLPNDRFFAVRPEGSVSTLKIQRTERGDSAVYLCASSLSPFYNEQFFGPGTRLTVL.

This chain uses TRBV9 with TRBJ1-1; a weak D match, TRBD1 (6 bases). The CDR3 spans 16 residues. V gave up 4 bases and J gave up 6 bases, with 22 bases separating them. Germline lookup yields CDR1 SGDLS and CDR2 YYNGEE. The CDR3 region has the DNA TGTGCCAGCAGCCCGAGATTGGGACAACGGGGGTCTGAAGCTTTCTTT. This gives the protein CASSPRLGQRGSEAFF.

This clone appeared a few times. Other DNA sequences in the same sample also yield this CDR3. The rearrangement uses TRBV12-5 and TRBJ2-1; 10 bases agree with TRBD2. The V and J ends lost 0 bases and 1 base, in that order; junction bases with no gene match: 3. Germline lookup yields CDR1 LGHNT and CDR2 FRNRAP. This CDR3 comprises 17 residues. For the CDR3, the DNA is TGTGCTAGTGGTTTGGTAATAGCGGGGGGATCCTACAATGAGCAGTTCTTC. As protein: CASGLVIAGGSYNEQFF.